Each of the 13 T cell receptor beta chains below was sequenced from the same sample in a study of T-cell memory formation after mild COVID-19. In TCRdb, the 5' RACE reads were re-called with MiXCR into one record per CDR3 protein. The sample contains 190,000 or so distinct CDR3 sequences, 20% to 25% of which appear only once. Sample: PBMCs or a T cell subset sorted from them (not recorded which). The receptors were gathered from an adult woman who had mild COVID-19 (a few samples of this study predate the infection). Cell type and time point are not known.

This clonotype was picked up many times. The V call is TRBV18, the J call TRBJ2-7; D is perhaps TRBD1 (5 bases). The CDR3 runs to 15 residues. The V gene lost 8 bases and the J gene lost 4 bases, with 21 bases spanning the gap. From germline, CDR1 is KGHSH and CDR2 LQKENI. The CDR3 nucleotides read TGTGCCAGCCCGCGGTTCGACAGAGATCCTTACGAGCAGTACTTC. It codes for CASPRFDRDPYEQYF.

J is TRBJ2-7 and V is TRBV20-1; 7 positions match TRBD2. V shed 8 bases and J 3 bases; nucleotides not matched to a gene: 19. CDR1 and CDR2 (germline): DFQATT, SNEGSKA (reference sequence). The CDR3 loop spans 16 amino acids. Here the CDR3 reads CSSDTLSGETNYEQYF. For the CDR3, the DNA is TGCAGTTCCGACACCCTAAGCGGGGAGACCAACTACGAGCAGTACTTC.

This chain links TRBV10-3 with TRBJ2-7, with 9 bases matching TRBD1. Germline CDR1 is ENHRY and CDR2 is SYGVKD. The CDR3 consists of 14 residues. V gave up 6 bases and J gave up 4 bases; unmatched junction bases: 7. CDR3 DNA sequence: TGTGCCATCAGGGCCCCGGGACAGGGTTACGAGCAGTACTTC. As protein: CAIRAPGQGYEQYF.

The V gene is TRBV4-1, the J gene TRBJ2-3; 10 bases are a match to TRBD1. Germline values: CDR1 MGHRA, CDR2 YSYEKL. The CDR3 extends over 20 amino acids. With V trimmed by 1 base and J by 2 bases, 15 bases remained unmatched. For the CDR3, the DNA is TGCGCCAGCAGCCAAGCCTACTTCAACCGGGACAGGGGACACACAGATACGCAGTATTTT. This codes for CASSQAYFNRDRGHTDTQYF.

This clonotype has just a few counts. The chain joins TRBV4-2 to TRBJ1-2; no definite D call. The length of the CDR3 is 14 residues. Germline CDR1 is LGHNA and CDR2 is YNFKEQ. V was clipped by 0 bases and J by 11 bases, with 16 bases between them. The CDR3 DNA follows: TGTGCCAGCAGCCAAGAGAGCACCCTTTCCCCTTACACCTTC. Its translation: CASSQESTLSPYTF.

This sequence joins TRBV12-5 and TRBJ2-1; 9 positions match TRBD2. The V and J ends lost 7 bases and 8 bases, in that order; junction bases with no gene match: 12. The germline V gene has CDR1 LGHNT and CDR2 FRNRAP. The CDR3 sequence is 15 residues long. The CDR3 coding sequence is TGTGCTAGTGCCCTCCCGGGTAGCGGGAGTTATGAGCAGTTCTTC. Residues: CASALPGSGSYEQFF.

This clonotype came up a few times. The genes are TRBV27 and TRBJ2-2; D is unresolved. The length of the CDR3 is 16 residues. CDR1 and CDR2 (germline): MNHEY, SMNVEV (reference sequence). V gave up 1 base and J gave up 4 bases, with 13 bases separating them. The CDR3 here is CASSLYRTLSTGELFF. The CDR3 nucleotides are TGTGCCAGCAGTTTATATAGGACCCTTAGCACCGGGGAGCTGTTTTTT.

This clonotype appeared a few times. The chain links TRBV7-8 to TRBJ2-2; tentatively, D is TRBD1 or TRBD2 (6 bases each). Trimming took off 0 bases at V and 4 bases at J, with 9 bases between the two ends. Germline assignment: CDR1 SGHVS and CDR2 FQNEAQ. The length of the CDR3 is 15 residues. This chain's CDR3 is CASSLAGGSTGELFF. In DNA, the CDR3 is TGTGCCAGCAGCTTAGCGGGGGGCAGCACCGGGGAGCTGTTTTTT.

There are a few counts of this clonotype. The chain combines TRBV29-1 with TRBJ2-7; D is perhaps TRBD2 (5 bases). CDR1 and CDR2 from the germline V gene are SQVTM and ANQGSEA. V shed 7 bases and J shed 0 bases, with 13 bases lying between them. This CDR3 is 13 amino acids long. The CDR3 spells CSGRLGSSYEQYF. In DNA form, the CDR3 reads TGCAGCGGACGCTTAGGGAGCTCCTACGAGCAGTACTTC.

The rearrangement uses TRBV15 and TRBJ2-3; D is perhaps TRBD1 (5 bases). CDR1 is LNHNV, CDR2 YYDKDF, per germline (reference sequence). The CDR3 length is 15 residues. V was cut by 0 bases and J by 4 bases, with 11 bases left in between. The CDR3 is CATSRDRWGADTQYF. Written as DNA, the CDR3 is TGTGCCACCAGCAGAGATCGCTGGGGCGCAGATACGCAGTATTTT.

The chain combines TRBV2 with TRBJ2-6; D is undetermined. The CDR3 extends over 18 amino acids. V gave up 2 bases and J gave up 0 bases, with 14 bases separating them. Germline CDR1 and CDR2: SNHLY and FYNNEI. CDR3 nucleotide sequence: TGTGCCAGCAGTGAACCCCGCGGTACCGCCTCTGGGGCCAACGTCCTGACTTTC. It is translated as CASSEPRGTASGANVLTF.

CDR3 sequence reads: CSVTYGTNQPQHF. CDR3 DNA sequence: TGCAGCGTTACCTACGGGACCAATCAGCCCCAGCATTTT. The V call is TRBV29-1, the J call TRBJ1-5; weak D call: TRBD1 (5 bases). Trimming took off 5 bases at V and 3 bases at J, with 11 bases between the two ends. The germline CDR1 and CDR2 sequences are SQVTM and ANQGSEA. CDR3 length: 13 residues.

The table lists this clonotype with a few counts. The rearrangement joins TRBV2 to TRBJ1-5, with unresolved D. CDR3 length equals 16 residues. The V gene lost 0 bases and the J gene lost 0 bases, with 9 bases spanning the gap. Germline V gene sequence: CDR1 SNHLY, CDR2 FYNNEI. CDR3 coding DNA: TGTGCCAGCAGTGAAGCCGTGACGGATAGCAATCAGCCCCAGCATTTT. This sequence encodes CASSEAVTDSNQPQHF.